The sequence of this TCR beta chain was determined in a study of cytomegalovirus exposure and HLA in healthy donors. Study-wide results and limits: The authors excluded some V segments, including TRBV6-2 and TRBV6-3, as indistinguishable.

V shed 6 bases and J 4 bases; nucleotides not matched to a gene: 13. This CDR3 region has 17 residues. Germline CDR1 is SNHLY and CDR2 is FYNNEI. This clone was detected only a few times. The antigen remains undetermined. The PCR had 60 Vbeta and 13 Jbeta primers. The method was immunoSEQ multiplex PCR; TCRdb's version includes in-frame clones alone and lacks a portion of them. The sample holds under 95,000 clones, roughly 8.2% seen once. This chain connects TRBV2 to TRBJ2-7, with 12 bases lining up with TRBD1. Material for sequencing was PBMCs. This clonotype originated in a man aged 50 to 60 in good health and CMV-seronegative. The CDR3 DNA reads TGTGCCAGCAGACAAAACCCTGGGACAGGGGGCCGATACGAGCAGTACTTC. Translation: CASRQNPGTGGRYEQYF.